These 23 T cell receptor beta chains came from one sample sequenced in a study of blood T cells in healthy people across ages. PCR was performed a second time for roughly 7 to 12 cycles using a sample-barcoded 5' primer and a J-beta primer mix. Each CDR3 protein is one row after TCRdb ran MiXCR on the 5' RACE reads. Here the sample spans under 2 million distinct CDR3 sequences, roughly 30% being singletons. Sequences were obtained from blood. The origin of the receptors is a woman aged 30 to 39 in good health.

This clonotype was seen many times. V is TRBV10-3 and J is TRBJ2-7, with a possible D match to TRBD2 (5 bases). V was cut by 6 bases and J by 4 bases, with 7 bases left in between. The CDR3 totals 11 residues. The germline gives CDR1 ENHRY, CDR2 SYGVKD. DNA for the CDR3: TGTGCCATCAGAGGGAGTTACGAGCAGTACTTC. The encoded protein is CAIRGSYEQYF.

The chain couples TRBV7-9 to TRBJ2-7, with 14 bases aligning to TRBD2. Looked up from germline, CDR1 is SEHNR and CDR2 is FQNEAQ (reference sequence). The CDR3 runs 17 residues. The junction had 10 bases not matched to a gene; V was cut back by 4 bases and J by 5 bases. CDR3 in DNA: TGTGCCAGCAGCTCCGGGACTAGCGGGAGTTTCATCCACGAGCAGTACTTC. This translates into CASSSGTSGSFIHEQYF.

There are a few counts of this clonotype. The genes are TRBV12-3 or TRBV12-4 and TRBJ2-7, with D perhaps matching TRBD2 (6 bases). The CDR3 runs to 14 residues. Trimming removed 7 bases at V and 1 base at J, with 14 bases between. CDR3 nucleotides: TGTGCCAGCACCTCCGGGACTCTTTCCTACGAGCAGTACTTC. As protein: CASTSGTLSYEQYF.

This clonotype was picked up a small number of times. This chain connects TRBV6-6 to TRBJ2-1; D might be TRBD1 (6 bases). Germline CDR1 reads MNHNY; CDR2 reads SVGAGI (reference sequence). The V gene lost 0 bases and the J gene lost 11 bases, with 11 bases spanning the gap. The CDR3 spans 13 residues. The CDR3 here is CASSYSTTGQQFF. The CDR3 nucleotides are TGTGCCAGCAGTTACTCGACAACAGGGCAGCAGTTCTTC.

The chain employs TRBV6-1 and TRBJ2-7, with 9 bases identical to TRBD2. Germline V gives CDR1 MNHNS, CDR2 SASEGT. The CDR3 has 13 residues. V lost 11 bases and J lost 4; bases outside the gene matches: 9. CDR3 residues: CAGLAGAGYEQYF. In nucleotides, the CDR3 is TGTGCCGGATTAGCGGGGGCCGGTTACGAGCAGTACTTC.

This chain links TRBV29-1 with TRBJ2-5; 10 nucleotides line up with TRBD1. V shed 2 bases and J 11 bases; nucleotides not matched to a gene: 11. Germline V CDR1 and CDR2: SQVTM, ANQGSEA. The CDR3 has 14 amino acids. CDR3 DNA sequence: TGCAGCGTTGAACCGGGACAGGGGACCTACGGGCAGTACTTC. Translation: CSVEPGQGTYGQYF.

This clonotype was counted a few times. The chain has TRBV5-4 and TRBJ1-6; possibly TRBD1 for D (6 bases). Germline V gene data show CDR1 as SGHNT and CDR2 as YYREEE (reference sequence). The CDR3 is 15 residues long. The germline V and J ends were trimmed by 2 bases and 7 bases, with 13 bases remaining between them. CDR3: CASSFGGPRNSPLHF. The CDR3 coding sequence is TGTGCCAGCAGCTTTGGGGGGCCCCGGAATTCACCCCTCCACTTT.

The chain couples TRBV10-3 to TRBJ1-2; D perhaps matches TRBD1 (5 bases). The CDR3 runs to 14 residues. CDR1 and CDR2 from the germline V gene are ENHRY and SYGVKD. The V gene lost 6 bases and the J gene lost 6 bases, with 17 bases spanning the gap. The CDR3 DNA reads as TGTGCCATCAGCTTAGAAGGGACCGAGAATGGCTACACCTTC. Translating gives CAISLEGTENGYTF.

Only a few counts were recorded for this clonotype. This rearrangement joins TRBV6-1 to TRBJ2-5; TRBD2 matches at 13 bases. The DNA end lines up better with TRBJ2-7; the J call may be wrong. CDR1 MNHNS and CDR2 SASEGT come from the germline V gene. The CDR3 covers 15 residues. CDR3 nucleotides: TGTGCCAGCAGATCCAGGACTAGCGGGAGCCCCGAGCAGTACTTC. This encodes CASRSRTSGSPEQYF.

This clonotype appeared a few times. The chain carries TRBV20-1 and TRBJ2-5; 10 bases are a match to TRBD2. CDR1 and CDR2 (germline): DFQATT, SNEGSKA (reference sequence). The CDR3 loop spans 15 amino acids. Germline trimming cut 6 bases from V and 1 base from J; bases unmatched to any gene: 8. The CDR3 loop is CSAGRLAGAQETQYF. As DNA, the CDR3 is TGCAGTGCGGGACGGCTAGCGGGAGCCCAAGAGACCCAGTACTTC.

This clonotype was found once. The CDR3 region is CASMASVGDRDYNEQFF. The CDR3 DNA sequence: TGTGCCAGCATGGCATCCGTAGGGGACAGGGACTACAATGAGCAGTTCTTC. The chain has TRBV25-1 and TRBJ2-1; 9 bases line up with TRBD1. This CDR3 is built from 17 residues. Germline V CDR1 and CDR2: MGHDK, SYGVNS. J lost 3 bases, V lost 7 bases, and 13 bases had no gene match.

This chain joins TRBV20-1 and TRBJ1-5; 9 nucleotides align to TRBD1. Germline V gene sequence: CDR1 DFQATT, CDR2 SNEGSKA (reference sequence). V trimming: 2 bases; J trimming: 8 bases; junction bases outside the gene matches: 10. This CDR3 has 15 residues. The CDR3 sequence is CSARSYRGPTEPQHF. CDR3 nucleotides: TGCAGTGCTAGATCCTACAGGGGGCCGACGGAGCCCCAGCATTTT.

This chain connects TRBV12-3 or TRBV12-4 to TRBJ1-3; D unclear. V lost 1 base to trimming and J lost 7 bases, with 5 bases between them. The CDR3 loop spans 12 amino acids. CDR3 in DNA: TGTGCCAGCAGTTTAGGCTCTAACACCATATATTTT. Protein sequence: CASSLGSNTIYF.

J is TRBJ2-4 and V is TRBV11-2; 7 nucleotides match TRBD2. The V gene end was trimmed by 5 bases and the J gene end by 8 bases; junction bases not matched to a gene: 12. This CDR3 contains 15 residues. Germline CDR1 SGHAT, CDR2 FQNNGV. As DNA, the CDR3 is TGTGCCAGCAGCCCGTTGGGGACGGGGAGGGACATTCAGTACTTC. As protein: CASSPLGTGRDIQYF.

The table lists this clonotype with a few counts. This chain links TRBV12-3 or TRBV12-4 with TRBJ1-6, with TRBD1 identical over 12 bases. V shed 5 bases and J 9 bases; nucleotides not matched to a gene: 11. The CDR3 length is 17 residues. CDR3 region: CASSPPGTGGAGSPLHF. Here the CDR3 DNA reads TGTGCCAGCAGTCCGCCCGGGACAGGGGGCGCCGGTTCACCCCTCCACTTT.

Comment on this clonotype: A much larger clone lies a single base off, so this may be a read error. The chain links TRBV4-2 to TRBJ2-7, with D unresolved. The DNA end favors TRBJ2-5, so the J call may be wrong. Germline V gene sequence: CDR1 LGHNA, CDR2 YNFKEQ. The length of the CDR3 is 15 residues. The CDR3 bases are TGTGTCAGCAGCCAAGACGAGACGGCGCAAGAGACCCAGTACTTC. Translated: CVSSQDETAQETQYF.

This clonotype was seen more than once but under ten times. The rearrangement links TRBV5-1 to TRBJ2-7, with a weak D call TRBD2 (6 bases). CDR3 length: 14 residues. Trimming stripped 6 bases from V and 2 bases from J, with 15 bases between. CDR1 and CDR2 (germline): SGHRS, YFSETQ. The CDR3 bases are TGCGCCAGCATGGTCTCGGAGGGACCCTACGAGCAGTACTTC. Translated, it gives CASMVSEGPYEQYF.

This chain joins TRBV13 and TRBJ1-1, with 7 bases matching TRBD1. The CDR3 is made up of 14 amino acids. V trimming: 0 bases; J trimming: 8 bases; junction bases outside the gene matches: 6. Germline lookup yields CDR1 PRHDT and CDR2 FYEKMQ (reference sequence). CDR3 residues: CASSLGLMDREAFF. The CDR3 nucleotides are TGTGCCAGCAGCTTAGGCCTAATGGACAGGGAAGCTTTCTTT. Full variable domain (remainder filled in from reference TRBV13 and TRBJ1-1): AAGVIQSPRHLIKEKRETATLKCYPIPRHDTVYWYQQGPGQDPQFLISFYEKMQSDKGSIPDRFSAQQFSDYHSELNMSSLELGDSALYFCASSLGLMDREAFFGQGTRLTVV.

On this clonotype: The CDR3 does not end in the conserved phenylalanine or tryptophan, so this is likely a read error. This chain links TRBV29-1 with TRBJ2-5; tentatively, D is TRBD2 (5 bases). V gave up 3 bases and J gave up 5 bases, with 10 bases separating them. CDR1 is SQVTM, CDR2 ANQGSEA, per germline. The CDR3 is 12 residues long. For the CDR3, the DNA is TGCAGCGTTGATAGTCCGGGGGAGACCCAGTACGTC. It translates to CSVDSPGETQYV.

This clonotype was detected many times. The rearrangement joins TRBV29-1 to TRBJ2-5, with TRBD1 matching over 8 bases. This CDR3 comprises 12 residues. Germline CDR1 is SQVTM and CDR2 is ANQGSEA. The CDR3 region has the DNA TGCACCTCAACCGGACAGGGAGAGACCCAGTACTTC. This gives the protein CTSTGQGETQYF.

Regarding this clonotype: Its ends do not fully match the called genes, so a read error is possible. This sequence joins TRBV27 and TRBJ1-5; D gene uncertain. The CDR3 runs 13 residues. The germline V gene has CDR1 MNHEY and CDR2 SMNVEV (reference sequence). CDR3 residues: CTSSYGRSQPQHF. DNA of the CDR3: TGTACCAGCAGTTACGGCAGAAGCCAGCCCCAGCATTTT.

In its sample, this clonotype was seen a few times. The CDR3 sequence: CASSGTSGGRFDEQFF. CDR3 in DNA: TGTGCCAGCAGCGGGACTAGCGGGGGGCGGTTTGATGAGCAGTTCTTC. The chain carries TRBV5-6 and TRBJ2-1, with 15 bases that match TRBD2. Germline V gives CDR1 SGHDT, CDR2 YYEEEE. Trimming at V came to 4 bases and at J to 8 bases, leaving 7 bases not matched to a gene. This CDR3 has 16 amino acids.

The CDR3 sequence is CASSLPDSRSGNTIYF. The CDR3 nucleotides read TGCGCCAGCAGCCTCCCGGACAGTCGTAGCGGAAACACCATATATTTT. This chain links TRBV4-1 with TRBJ1-3; D is possibly TRBD1 (6 bases). V gave up 4 bases and J gave up 4 bases, with 17 bases separating them. Germline V gene data show CDR1 as MGHRA and CDR2 as YSYEKL. CDR3 size: 16 residues.